This T cell receptor (beta chain) appears in the sequencing data of a study of lymphopenia after photon versus proton radiotherapy. The sample holds a few counts of this clone. The antigen is not known. Study-level results: Post-nadir diversity loss with photons came from oligoclonal expansion, particularly CD8+ Temra cells. Better survival with proton therapy was suggested as possible, not demonstrated. Post-nadir TCR diversity decline inversely tracked overall survival among those who died. Photon-treated patients lost naive T cells and TCR diversity; proton-treated stayed stable.

Sequencing was performed with immunoSEQ multiplex PCR; in TCRdb, only in-frame clones are kept and a portion is missing. This table holds approximately 58,000 clones, around 83% found once. The sequence was obtained from a man over 45 with gastric cancer. Sequencing used peripheral blood, obtained from a patient treated with photon-based radiotherapy.

The CDR3 nucleotides are TGCGCCAGCAGCTTGGGTCTAGCGGCAATCACCGGGGAGCTGTTTTTT. Amino acid sequence: CASSLGLAAITGELFF. The rearrangement links TRBV5-1 to TRBJ2-2, with TRBD2 identical over 7 bases. V lost 0 bases and J lost 4; bases outside the gene matches: 6. Germline loops: CDR1 SGHRS, CDR2 YFSETQ. The CDR3 covers 16 residues.